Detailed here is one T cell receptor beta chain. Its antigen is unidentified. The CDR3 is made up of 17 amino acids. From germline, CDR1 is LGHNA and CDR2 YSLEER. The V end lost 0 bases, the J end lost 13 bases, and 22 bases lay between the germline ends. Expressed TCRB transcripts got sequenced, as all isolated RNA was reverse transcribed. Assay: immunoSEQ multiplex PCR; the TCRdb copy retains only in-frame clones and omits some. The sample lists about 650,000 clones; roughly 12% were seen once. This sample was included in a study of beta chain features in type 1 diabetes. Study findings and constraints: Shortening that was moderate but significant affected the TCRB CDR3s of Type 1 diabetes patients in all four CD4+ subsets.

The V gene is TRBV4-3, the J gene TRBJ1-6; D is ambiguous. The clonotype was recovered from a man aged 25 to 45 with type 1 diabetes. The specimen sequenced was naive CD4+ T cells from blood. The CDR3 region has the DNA TGCGCCAGCAGCCAAGATCCGGCAGAGCTTAATGAATCGCCCCTCCACTTT. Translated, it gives CASSQDPAELNESPLHF.